The T cell receptor (beta chain) under discussion was sequenced for a study of a mutant IDH1 vaccine in newly diagnosed glioma. Generated by immunoSEQ multiplex PCR, the TCRdb table keeps only in-frame clones and is missing some. The profile shows around 61,000 clones, over 70% of them singletons. On this clone: Its antigen is unknown.

Deletions cut 0 bases from V and 5 bases from J, with 15 bases between. Germline CDR1 is SGHDT and CDR2 is YYEEEE. The CDR3 runs to 16 residues. Time point given: week 47, end of study. It was 300 ug of mutant IDH1 20-mer peptide that made up each vaccine dose, given with topical imiquimod. This material consisted of PBMCs, taken from a glioma patient whose treatment included an IDH1 peptide vaccine. The sequence was collected from a man aged 45 to 65 with glioma. This chain uses TRBV5-6 with TRBJ1-5, with TRBD1 as a possible D gene (6 bases). Here the CDR3 DNA reads TGTGCCAGCAGCTTGGCCCCGGGGGAGGGGGATCAGCCCCAGCATTTT. Its translation is CASSLAPGEGDQPQHF.